The 12 T cell receptor beta chains presented below share a single source sample, sequenced in a study of blood T cell repertoires in COVID-19. Data came from immunoSEQ multiplex PCR; TCRdb stores just in-frame clones and leaves some out. In the table there are over 25,000 clones, 88% of which are singletons. The sample consisted of peripheral blood. The receptor set was obtained from a man aged 70-80 years with acute or convalescent COVID-19.

The CDR3 region is CASSLAGGRTEAFF. CDR3 sequence (DNA): TGTGCCAGCAGCTTAGCAGGGGGTAGAACTGAAGCTTTCTTT. The chain couples TRBV7-3 to TRBJ1-1; TRBD1 matches 7 bases. Germline values: CDR1 SGHTA, CDR2 FQGTGA. This CDR3 has 14 residues. The V segment lost 2 bases and the J segment 5 bases; nucleotides outside the gene matches: 5.

The chain employs TRBV7-2 and TRBJ2-3, with 14 positions matching TRBD2. CDR3 length: 18 residues. Germline CDR1 SGHTA, CDR2 FQGNSA. V lost 4 bases and J lost 0; bases outside the gene matches: 6. The CDR3 here is CASSSGTSGSLSTDTQYF. CDR3 DNA sequence: TGTGCCAGCAGCTCCGGGACTAGCGGGAGCCTTAGCACAGATACGCAGTATTTT.

This clone showed up just a few times. CDR3 in DNA: TGTGCCAGCAGCCCCCGGACAGGACCCTATGGCTACACCTTC. It yields the protein CASSPRTGPYGYTF. This chain joins TRBV9 and TRBJ1-2; the match to TRBD1 covers 7 bases. CDR1 is SGDLS, CDR2 YYNGEE, per germline. The CDR3 loop spans 14 amino acids. Losses at the gene ends were 4 bases for V and 4 bases for J; bases not matched to a gene: 7.

The chain uses TRBV7-8 and TRBJ1-6; 11 nucleotides align to TRBD1. This CDR3 has 18 amino acids. The germline CDR1 and CDR2 sequences are SGHVS and FQNEAQ. With 5 bases clipped from V and 5 bases from J, the junction kept 11 bases outside the gene matches. CDR3 bases: TGTGCCAGCAGCCCCGGGACAGGGGGAAACTTGGATAATTCACCCCTCCACTTT. Its protein is CASSPGTGGNLDNSPLHF.

The V call is TRBV21-1, the J call TRBJ2-3; the D call TRBD2 from the table was never checked on the DNA. TRBV21-1 is recorded as a pseudogene. The CDR3 sequence is 14 residues long. The DNA for the CDR3 is TGTGCCAGCGGTCTAGCGGGGCTGCGGGATACGCAGTATTTT. It codes for CASGLAGLRDTQYF.

The rearrangement links TRBV20-1 to TRBJ2-7, with TRBD2 identical over 8 bases. With V trimmed by 3 bases and J by 6 bases, 1 base remained unmatched. This CDR3 spans 11 amino acids. In germline, CDR1 is DFQATT, CDR2 SNEGSKA (reference sequence). Written as DNA, the CDR3 is TGCAGTGCTAGTCGGGAGGGCGAGCAGTACTTC. Amino acid sequence: CSASREGEQYF.

In this sample, this clone turned up a few times. The rearrangement joins TRBV5-6 to TRBJ1-6; possible D gene TRBD1, 5 bases. The germline gives CDR1 SGHDT, CDR2 YYEEEE. The CDR3 contains 14 residues. The ends were cut back, 5 bases at V and 10 bases at J, with 16 bases in the middle. The CDR3 loop reads CASRPGLNASPLHF. DNA of the CDR3: TGTGCCAGCAGACCGGGACTTAACGCATCACCCCTCCACTTT. The full variable domain, its missing parts supplied by reference TRBV5-6 and TRBJ1-6, is DAGVTQSPTHLIKTRGQQVTLRCSPKSGHDTVSWYQQALGQGPQFIFQYYEEEERQRGNFPDRFSGHQFPNYSSELNVNALLLGDSALYLCASRPGLNASPLHFGNGTRLTVT.

The J gene is TRBJ1-4, the V gene TRBV19, with 10 nucleotides matching TRBD1. The CDR3 spans 14 residues. Germline CDR1 and CDR2: LNHDA and SQIVND (reference sequence). V trimming: 8 bases; J trimming: 6 bases; junction bases outside the gene matches: 6. The CDR3 loop is CASGTGTGDEKLFF. In DNA, the CDR3 is TGTGCCAGTGGCACCGGGACAGGGGATGAAAAACTGTTTTTT.

The chain uses TRBV19 and TRBJ2-3; D remains ambiguous. Germline V gene lookup returns CDR1 LNHDA and CDR2 SQIVND (reference sequence). Trimming shortened V by 4 bases and J by 3 bases, and 11 bases separated the two germline ends. The length of the CDR3 is 14 residues. This CDR3 is CASSTRGVTDTQYF. CDR3 coding DNA: TGTGCCAGTAGTACCCGAGGAGTGACAGATACGCAGTATTTT.

This clone was seen only a few times. V usage is TRBV6-2 or TRBV6-3 and J usage is TRBJ2-7; 9 nucleotides match TRBD1. Germline trimming cut 2 bases from V and 0 bases from J; bases unmatched to any gene: 14. This CDR3 is 19 amino acids long. Per the germline V gene, CDR1 is MNHEY and CDR2 is SVGEGT. The CDR3 bases are TGTGCCAGCAGTTACAACCTTGGACAGGGGACTATAAGCTCCTACGAGCAGTACTTC. Translated, it gives CASSYNLGQGTISSYEQYF.

This chain connects TRBV11-1 to TRBJ1-1; D call uncertain. The CDR3 sequence is 12 residues long. The V and J ends lost 3 bases and 3 bases respectively, with 5 bases between them. CDR1 and CDR2 from the germline V gene are SGHAT and FQDESV (reference sequence). The CDR3 sequence is CASSLRDTEAFF. The DNA of the CDR3 is TGTGCCAGCAGCTTGCGGGACACTGAAGCTTTCTTT.

The J gene is TRBJ1-4, the V gene TRBV27; 9 bases are shared with TRBD1. CDR1 MNHEY and CDR2 SMNVEV come from the germline V gene (reference sequence). With 5 bases clipped from V and 8 bases from J, the junction kept 9 bases outside the gene matches. This CDR3 comprises 15 residues. CDR3 DNA: TGTGCCAGCAGTCTACAGGGGGCCCTTCGGGAAAAACTGTTTTTT. Amino acids: CASSLQGALREKLFF.